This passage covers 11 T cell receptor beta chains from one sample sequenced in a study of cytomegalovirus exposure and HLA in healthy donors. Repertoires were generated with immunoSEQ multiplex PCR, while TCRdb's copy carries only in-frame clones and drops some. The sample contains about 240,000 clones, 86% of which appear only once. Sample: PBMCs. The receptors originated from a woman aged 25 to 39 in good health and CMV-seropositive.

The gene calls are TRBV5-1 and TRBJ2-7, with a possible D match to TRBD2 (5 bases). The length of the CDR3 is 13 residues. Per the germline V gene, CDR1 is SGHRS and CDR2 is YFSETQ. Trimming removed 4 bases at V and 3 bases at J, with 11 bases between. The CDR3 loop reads CASSRDPDYEQYF. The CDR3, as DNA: TGCGCCAGCAGCCGGGATCCCGACTACGAGCAGTACTTC. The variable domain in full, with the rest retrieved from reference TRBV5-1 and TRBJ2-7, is KAGVTQTPRYLIKTRGQQVTLSCSPISGHRSVSWYQQTPGQGLQFLFEYFSETQRNKGNFPGRFSGRQFSNSRSEMNVSTLELGDSALYLCASSRDPDYEQYFGPGTRLTVT.

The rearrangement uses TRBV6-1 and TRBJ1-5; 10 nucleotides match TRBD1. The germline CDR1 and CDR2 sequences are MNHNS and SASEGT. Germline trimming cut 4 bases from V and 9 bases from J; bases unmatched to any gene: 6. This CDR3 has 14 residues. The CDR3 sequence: CASSGQGAGRPQHF. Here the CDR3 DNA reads TGTGCCAGCAGTGGACAGGGGGCGGGTCGGCCCCAGCATTTT.

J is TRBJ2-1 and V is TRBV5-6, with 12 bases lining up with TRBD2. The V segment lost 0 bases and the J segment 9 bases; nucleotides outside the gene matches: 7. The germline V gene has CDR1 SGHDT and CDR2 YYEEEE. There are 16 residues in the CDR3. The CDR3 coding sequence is TGTGCCAGCAGCTTGGGACTAGCGGGAGTAATGGGTGAGCAGTTCTTC. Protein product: CASSLGLAGVMGEQFF.

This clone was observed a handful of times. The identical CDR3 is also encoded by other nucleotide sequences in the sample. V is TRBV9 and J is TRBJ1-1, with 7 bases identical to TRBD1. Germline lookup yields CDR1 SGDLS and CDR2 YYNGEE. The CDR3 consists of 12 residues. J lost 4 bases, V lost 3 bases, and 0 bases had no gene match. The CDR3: CASSAGGTEAFF. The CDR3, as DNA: TGTGCCAGCAGCGCAGGGGGCACTGAAGCTTTCTTT.

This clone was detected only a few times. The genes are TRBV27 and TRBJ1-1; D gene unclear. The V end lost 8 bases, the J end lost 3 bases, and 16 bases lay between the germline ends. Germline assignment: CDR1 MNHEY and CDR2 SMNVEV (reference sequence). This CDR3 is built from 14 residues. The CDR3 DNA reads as TGTGCCAGCTCGCTCAACGCGGGCTACACTGAAGCTTTCTTT. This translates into CASSLNAGYTEAFF.

As DNA, the CDR3 is TGTGCCAGCAGCGATGGGGGGTATGAGCAGTTCTTC. The encoded protein is CASSDGGYEQFF. The chain carries TRBV11-2 and TRBJ2-1, with D maybe TRBD2 (6 bases). V was shortened by 5 bases and J by 8 bases, with 10 bases between the two germline ends. The CDR3 has 12 amino acids. Germline CDR1 reads SGHAT; CDR2 reads FQNNGV.

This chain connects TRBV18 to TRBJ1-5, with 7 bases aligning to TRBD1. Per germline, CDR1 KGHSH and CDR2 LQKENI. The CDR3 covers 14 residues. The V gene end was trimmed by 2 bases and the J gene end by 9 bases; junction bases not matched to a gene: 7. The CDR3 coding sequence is TGTGCCAGCTCACCATCGGGACAGCTCTTGCCCCAGCATTTT. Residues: CASSPSGQLLPQHF. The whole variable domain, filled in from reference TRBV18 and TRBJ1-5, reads NAGVMQNPRHLVRRRGQEARLRCSPMKGHSHVYWYRQLPEEGLKFMVYLQKENIIDESGMPKERFSAEFPKEGPSILRIQQVVRGDSAAYFCASSPSGQLLPQHFGDGTRLSIL.

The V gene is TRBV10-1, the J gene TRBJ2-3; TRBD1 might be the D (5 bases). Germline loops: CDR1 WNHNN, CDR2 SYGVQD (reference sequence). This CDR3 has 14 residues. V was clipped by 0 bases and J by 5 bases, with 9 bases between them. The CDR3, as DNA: TGCGCCAGCAGTGAGTCGTTAACAGGAGATACGCAGTATTTT. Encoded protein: CASSESLTGDTQYF.

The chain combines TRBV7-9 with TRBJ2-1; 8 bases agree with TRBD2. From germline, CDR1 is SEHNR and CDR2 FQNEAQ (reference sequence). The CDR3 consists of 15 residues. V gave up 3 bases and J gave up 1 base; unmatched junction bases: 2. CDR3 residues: CASSFLAGSYNEQFF. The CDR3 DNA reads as TGTGCCAGCAGCTTTTTAGCGGGGTCCTACAATGAGCAGTTCTTC.

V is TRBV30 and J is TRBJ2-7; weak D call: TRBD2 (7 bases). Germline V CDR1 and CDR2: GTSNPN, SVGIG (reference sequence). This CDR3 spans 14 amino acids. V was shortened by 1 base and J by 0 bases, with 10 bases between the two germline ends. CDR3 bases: TGTGCCTGGAGTGCGGGGGGCAGCTCCTACGAGCAGTACTTC. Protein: CAWSAGGSSYEQYF.

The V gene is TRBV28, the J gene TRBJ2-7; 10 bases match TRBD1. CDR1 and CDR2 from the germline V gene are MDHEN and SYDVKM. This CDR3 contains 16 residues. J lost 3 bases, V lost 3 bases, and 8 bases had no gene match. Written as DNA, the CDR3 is TGTGCCAGCAGTTTTGCCGGGACAGGGGAAGACTACGAGCAGTACTTC. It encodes CASSFAGTGEDYEQYF.